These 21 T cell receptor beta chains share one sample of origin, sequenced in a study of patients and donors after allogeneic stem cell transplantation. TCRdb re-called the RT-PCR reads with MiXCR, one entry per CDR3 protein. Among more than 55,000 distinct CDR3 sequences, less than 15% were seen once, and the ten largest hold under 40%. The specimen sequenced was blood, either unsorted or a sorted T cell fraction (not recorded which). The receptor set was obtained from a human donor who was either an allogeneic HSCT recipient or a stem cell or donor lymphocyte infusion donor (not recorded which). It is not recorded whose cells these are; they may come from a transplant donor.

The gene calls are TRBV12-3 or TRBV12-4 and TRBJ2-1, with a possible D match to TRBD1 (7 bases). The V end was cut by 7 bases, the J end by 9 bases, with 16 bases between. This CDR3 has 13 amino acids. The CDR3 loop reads CASTPRGRSEQFF. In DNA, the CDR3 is TGTGCCAGCACCCCCAGGGGGAGGAGTGAGCAGTTCTTC.

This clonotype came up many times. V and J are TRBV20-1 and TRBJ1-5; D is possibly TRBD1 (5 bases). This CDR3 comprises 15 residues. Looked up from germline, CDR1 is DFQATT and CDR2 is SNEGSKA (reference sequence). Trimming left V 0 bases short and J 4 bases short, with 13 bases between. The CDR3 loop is CSARDLTTANQPQHF. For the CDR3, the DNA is TGCAGTGCTAGAGATCTAACGACAGCAAATCAGCCCCAGCATTTT.

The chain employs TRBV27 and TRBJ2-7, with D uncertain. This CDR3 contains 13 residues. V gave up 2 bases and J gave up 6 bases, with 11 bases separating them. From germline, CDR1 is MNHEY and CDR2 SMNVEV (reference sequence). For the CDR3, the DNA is TGTGCCAGCAGTTTACGACTGGGTATCGAGCAGTACTTC. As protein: CASSLRLGIEQYF.

CDR3: CASSLRSARGSAYNEQFF. DNA for the CDR3: TGTGCCAGCAGCTTAAGGTCGGCCAGGGGGTCGGCCTACAATGAGCAGTTCTTC. This chain links TRBV7-9 with TRBJ2-1; 7 nucleotides agree with TRBD1. The CDR3 spans 18 residues. Germline trimming cut 2 bases from V and 2 bases from J; bases unmatched to any gene: 12. CDR1 SEHNR and CDR2 FQNEAQ come from the germline V gene (reference sequence).

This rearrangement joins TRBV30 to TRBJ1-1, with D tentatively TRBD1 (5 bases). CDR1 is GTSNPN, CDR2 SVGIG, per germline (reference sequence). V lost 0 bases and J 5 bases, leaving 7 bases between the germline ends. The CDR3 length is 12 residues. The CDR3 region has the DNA TGTGCCTGGAGTGTAGGGGAGACTGAAGCTTTCTTT. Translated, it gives CAWSVGETEAFF.

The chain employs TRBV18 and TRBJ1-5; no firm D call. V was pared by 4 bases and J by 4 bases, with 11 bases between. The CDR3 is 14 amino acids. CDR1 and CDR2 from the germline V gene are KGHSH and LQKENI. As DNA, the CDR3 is TGTGCCAGCTCACTCGACAAGGCGAATCAGCCCCAGCATTTT. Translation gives CASSLDKANQPQHF.

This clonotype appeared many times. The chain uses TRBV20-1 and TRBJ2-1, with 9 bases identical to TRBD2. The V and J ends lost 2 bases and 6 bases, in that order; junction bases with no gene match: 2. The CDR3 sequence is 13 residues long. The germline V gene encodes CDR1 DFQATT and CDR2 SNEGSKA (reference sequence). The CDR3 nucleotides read TGCAGTGCTAGACTAGCGGGATTCAATGAGCAGTTCTTC. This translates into CSARLAGFNEQFF.

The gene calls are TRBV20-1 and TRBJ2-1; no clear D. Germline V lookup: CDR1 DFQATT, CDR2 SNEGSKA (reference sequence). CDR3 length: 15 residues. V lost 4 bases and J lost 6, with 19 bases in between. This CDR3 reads CSAKPRDEVANEQFF. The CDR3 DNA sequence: TGCAGTGCTAAACCCCGAGATGAGGTCGCCAATGAGCAGTTCTTC.

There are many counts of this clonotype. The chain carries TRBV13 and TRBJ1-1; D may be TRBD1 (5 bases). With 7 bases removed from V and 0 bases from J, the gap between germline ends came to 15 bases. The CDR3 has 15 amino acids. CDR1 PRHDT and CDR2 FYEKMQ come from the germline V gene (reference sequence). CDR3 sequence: CASTSRQYLNTEAFF. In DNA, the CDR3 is TGTGCCAGCACCTCTCGACAGTACCTGAACACTGAAGCTTTCTTT.

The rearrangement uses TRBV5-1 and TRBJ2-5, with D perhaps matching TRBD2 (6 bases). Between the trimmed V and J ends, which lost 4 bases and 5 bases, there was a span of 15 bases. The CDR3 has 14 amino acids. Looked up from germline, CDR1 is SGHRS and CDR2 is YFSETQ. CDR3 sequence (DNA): TGCGCCAGCAGCATGGAGGGCTTACGGGAGACCCAGTACTTC. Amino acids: CASSMEGLRETQYF. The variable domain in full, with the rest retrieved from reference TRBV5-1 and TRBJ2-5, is KAGVTQTPRYLIKTRGQQVTLSCSPISGHRSVSWYQQTPGQGLQFLFEYFSETQRNKGNFPGRFSGRQFSNSRSEMNVSTLELGDSALYLCASSMEGLRETQYFGPGTRLLVL.

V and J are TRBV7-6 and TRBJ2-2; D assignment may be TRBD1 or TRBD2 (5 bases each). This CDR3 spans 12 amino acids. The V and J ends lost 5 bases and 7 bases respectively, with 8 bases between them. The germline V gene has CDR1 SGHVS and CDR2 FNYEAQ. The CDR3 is CASSRGLGELFF. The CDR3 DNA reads TGTGCCAGCAGCCGGGGCCTCGGGGAGCTGTTTTTT.

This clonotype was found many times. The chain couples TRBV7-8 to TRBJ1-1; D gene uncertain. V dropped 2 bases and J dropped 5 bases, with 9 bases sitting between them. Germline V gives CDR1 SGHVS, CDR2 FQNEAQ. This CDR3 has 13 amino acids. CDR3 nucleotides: TGTGCCAGCAGCTTACGGGAGAGAACTGAAGCTTTCTTT. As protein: CASSLRERTEAFF.

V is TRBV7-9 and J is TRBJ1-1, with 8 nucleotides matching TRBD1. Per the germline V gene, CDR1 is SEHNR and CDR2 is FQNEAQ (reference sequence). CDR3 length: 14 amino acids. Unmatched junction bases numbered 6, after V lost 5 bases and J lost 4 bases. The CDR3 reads CASSTDTGGTEAFF. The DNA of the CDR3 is TGTGCCAGCAGCACCGATACAGGGGGCACTGAAGCTTTCTTT.

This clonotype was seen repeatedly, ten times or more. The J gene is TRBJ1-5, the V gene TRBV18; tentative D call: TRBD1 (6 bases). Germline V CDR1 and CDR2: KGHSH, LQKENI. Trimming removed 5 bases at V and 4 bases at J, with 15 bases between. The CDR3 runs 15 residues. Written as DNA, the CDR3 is TGTGCCAGCTCAGAGGAGTCAACAGGGAATCAGCCCCAGCATTTT. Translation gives CASSEESTGNQPQHF.

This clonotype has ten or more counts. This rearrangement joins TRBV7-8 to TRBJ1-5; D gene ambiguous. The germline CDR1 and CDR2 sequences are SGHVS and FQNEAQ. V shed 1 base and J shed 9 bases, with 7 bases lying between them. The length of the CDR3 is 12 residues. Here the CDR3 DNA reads TGTGCCAGCAGCTTAGTGACTGGGCCCCAGCATTTT. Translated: CASSLVTGPQHF.

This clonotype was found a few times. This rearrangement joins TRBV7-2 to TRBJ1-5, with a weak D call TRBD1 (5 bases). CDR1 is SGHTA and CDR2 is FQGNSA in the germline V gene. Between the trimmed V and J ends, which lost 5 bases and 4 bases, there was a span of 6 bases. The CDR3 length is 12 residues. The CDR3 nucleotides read TGTGCCAGCAGCCGGACAAATCAGCCCCAGCATTTT. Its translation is CASSRTNQPQHF.

As DNA, the CDR3 is TGCGCCAGCAGCTCTTCTCCGGGGACGGTGGGTCCCTACGAGCAGTACTTC. Protein: CASSSSPGTVGPYEQYF. V gene TRBV10-1 combines with J gene TRBJ2-7, with D perhaps assigned TRBD1 or TRBD2 (5 bases each). The germline V and J ends were trimmed by 6 bases and 2 bases, with 23 bases remaining between them. Germline V gene data show CDR1 as WNHNN and CDR2 as SYGVQD (reference sequence). There are 17 residues in the CDR3.

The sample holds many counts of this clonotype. CDR3 sequence (DNA): TGTGCCAGCGACAGGGGGGAGAATTCACCCCTCCACTTT. Translated, it gives CASDRGENSPLHF. The chain uses TRBV19 and TRBJ1-6, with TRBD1 identical over 9 bases. With 9 bases clipped from V and 7 bases from J, the junction kept 4 bases outside the gene matches. Germline lookup yields CDR1 LNHDA and CDR2 SQIVND (reference sequence). The CDR3 runs 13 residues.

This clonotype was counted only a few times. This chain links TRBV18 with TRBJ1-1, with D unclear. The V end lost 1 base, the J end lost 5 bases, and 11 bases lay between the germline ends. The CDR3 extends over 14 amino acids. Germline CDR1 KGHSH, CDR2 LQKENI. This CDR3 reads CASSPQGVTTEAFF. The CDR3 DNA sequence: TGTGCCAGCTCACCACAGGGTGTTACGACTGAAGCTTTCTTT.

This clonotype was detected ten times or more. In DNA form, the CDR3 reads TGTGCCACCAGCAGAGATGATGTGGGGGCGAGAGATCAGCCCCAGCATTTT. As protein: CATSRDDVGARDQPQHF. The chain carries TRBV15 and TRBJ1-5; possible D gene TRBD1, 6 bases. In germline, CDR1 is LNHNV, CDR2 YYDKDF (reference sequence). This CDR3 spans 17 amino acids. Trimming took 0 bases from V and 5 from J, leaving 17 bases between them.

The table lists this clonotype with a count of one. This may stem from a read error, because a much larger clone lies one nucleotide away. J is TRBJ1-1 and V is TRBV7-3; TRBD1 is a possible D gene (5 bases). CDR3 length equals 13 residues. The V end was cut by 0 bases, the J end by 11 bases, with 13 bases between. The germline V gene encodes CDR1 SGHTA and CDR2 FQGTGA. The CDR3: CASSLTLDSDAFF. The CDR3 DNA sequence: TGTGCCAGCAGCTTAACCCTTGACAGCGACGCTTTCTTT.